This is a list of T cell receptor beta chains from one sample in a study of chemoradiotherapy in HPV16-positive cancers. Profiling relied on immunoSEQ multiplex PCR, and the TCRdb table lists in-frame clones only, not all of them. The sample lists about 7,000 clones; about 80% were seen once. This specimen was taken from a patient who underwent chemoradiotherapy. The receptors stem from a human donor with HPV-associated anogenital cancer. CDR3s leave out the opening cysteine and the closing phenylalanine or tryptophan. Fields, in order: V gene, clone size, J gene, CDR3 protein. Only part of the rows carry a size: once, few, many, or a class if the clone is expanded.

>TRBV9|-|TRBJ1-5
ASSVGTAGVPQH
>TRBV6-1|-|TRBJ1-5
ASSALRGSQPQH
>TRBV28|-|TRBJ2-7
ASSPTSGRAYEQY
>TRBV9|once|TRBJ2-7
ASSVDGSGGFYEQY
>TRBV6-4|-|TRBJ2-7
ASSDSRMPVSPGLESYEQY
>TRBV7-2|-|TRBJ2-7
ASSLEAGVHYEQY
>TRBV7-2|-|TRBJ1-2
ASSLDRGLGGYT
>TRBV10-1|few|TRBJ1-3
ASRNQGRSSGNTIY
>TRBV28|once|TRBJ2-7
ASRSLAGGSYEQY
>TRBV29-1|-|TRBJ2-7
SVGGGGGLE
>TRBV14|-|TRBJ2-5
ASSQLGNEYQETQY
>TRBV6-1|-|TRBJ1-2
ASSDSWGENYGYT
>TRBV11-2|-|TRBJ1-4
ASSRREREKLF
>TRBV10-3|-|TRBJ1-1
AISESGRGSAAF
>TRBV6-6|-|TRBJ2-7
ASRPLAGGTYEQY
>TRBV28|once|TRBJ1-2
ASSLSTGYT
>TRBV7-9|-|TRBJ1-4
ASSPGDATNEKLF
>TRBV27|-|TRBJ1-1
ASGPTGRTEAF
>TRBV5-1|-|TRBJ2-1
ASSSTSGRAWNEQF
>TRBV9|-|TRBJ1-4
ASSAVSGQGGEKLF
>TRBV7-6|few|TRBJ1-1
ASSSSLNTEAF
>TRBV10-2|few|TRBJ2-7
ASSAAWTGAYEQY
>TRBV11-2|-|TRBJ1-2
ASSLSGRGGYGYT
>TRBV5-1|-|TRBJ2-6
ASSLSWVRGSGANVLT
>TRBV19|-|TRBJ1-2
ASKLQGHGYT
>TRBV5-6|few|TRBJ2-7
ASRSGTGVYEQY
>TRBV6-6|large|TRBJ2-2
ASTSRGNTGELF
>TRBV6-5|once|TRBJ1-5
ASSQDRGRNQPQH
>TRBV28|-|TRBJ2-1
ATSGIGLAGKEQF
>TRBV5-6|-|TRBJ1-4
ASSLTPGGATNEKLF
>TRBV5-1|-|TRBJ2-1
ASSISSGSSLNEQF
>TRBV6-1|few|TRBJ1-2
ASSPDRPAGYT
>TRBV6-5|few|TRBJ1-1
ASGRTSNPAF
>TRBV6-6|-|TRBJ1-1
ASTPGGGNTEAF
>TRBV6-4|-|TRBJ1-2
ASSPSGRNGGYT
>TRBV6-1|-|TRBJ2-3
ASSASTDTQY
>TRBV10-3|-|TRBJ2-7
AASLTGTYSGRAGYEQY
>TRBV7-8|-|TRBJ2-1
ASSLSPAHAGTGGLEQF
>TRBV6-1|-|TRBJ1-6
ASRSGTGDYSPLH
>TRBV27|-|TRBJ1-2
ASRYLDRGLNYGYT
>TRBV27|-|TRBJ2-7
ASSVIQGTYEQY
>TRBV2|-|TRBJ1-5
ASMGHGGGGQPQH
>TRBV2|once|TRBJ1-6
ASSRESRNSPLH
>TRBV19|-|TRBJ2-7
ASSSSGRDGTYEQY
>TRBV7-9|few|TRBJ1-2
ASSPDRPLGYT
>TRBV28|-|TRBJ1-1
ASRLSGGGWPF
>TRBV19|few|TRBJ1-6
ASSTGQNNSPLH
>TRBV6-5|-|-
ASSRDGSYEQY
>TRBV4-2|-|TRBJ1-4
ASSHLDGNEKLF
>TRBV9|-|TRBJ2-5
ASSVGTVPQETQY
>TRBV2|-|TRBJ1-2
ASSDSVYGYT
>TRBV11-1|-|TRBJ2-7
ASSKTPPYEQY
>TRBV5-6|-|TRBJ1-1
ASTRGALWGIMNTEAF